This TCR beta chain is from a study of blood T cell repertoires in COVID-19. The CDR3 has 12 residues. In germline, CDR1 is MRHNA, CDR2 SNTAGT. Trimming left V 9 bases short and J 7 bases short, with 15 bases between. This clone came up a few times. Sequencing used immunoSEQ multiplex PCR; TCRdb keeps in-frame clones, though not all of them. The sample shows about 82,000 clones, 81% of them seen only once. This sequence was found in a man older than 75 with acute or convalescent COVID-19. The sequencing sample was made of peripheral blood. The rearrangement links TRBV6-4 to TRBJ1-2, with a possible D match to TRBD1 (5 bases). The CDR3 nucleotides read TGTGCCAGAGGCAGGGATTACTGTGGCTACACCTTC. It specifies CARGRDYCGYTF.